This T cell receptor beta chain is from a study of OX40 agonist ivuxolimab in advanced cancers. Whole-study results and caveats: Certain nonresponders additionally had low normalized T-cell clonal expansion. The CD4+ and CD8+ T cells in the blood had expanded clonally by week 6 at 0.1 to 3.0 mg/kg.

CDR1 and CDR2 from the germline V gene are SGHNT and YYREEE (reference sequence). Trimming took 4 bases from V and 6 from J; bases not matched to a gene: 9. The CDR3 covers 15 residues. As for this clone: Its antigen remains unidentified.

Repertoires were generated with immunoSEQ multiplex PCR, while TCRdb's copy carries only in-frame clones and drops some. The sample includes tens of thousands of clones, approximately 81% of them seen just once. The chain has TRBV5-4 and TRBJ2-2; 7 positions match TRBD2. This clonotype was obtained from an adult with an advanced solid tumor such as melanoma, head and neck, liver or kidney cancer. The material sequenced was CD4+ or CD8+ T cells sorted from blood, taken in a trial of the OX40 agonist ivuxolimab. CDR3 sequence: CASSAARETAGELFF. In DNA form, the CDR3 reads TGTGCCAGCAGCGCCGCGCGGGAGACAGCCGGGGAGCTGTTTTTT.